The entry below describes one TCR beta chain. The sample comes from a study of T cells in Graves' hyperthyroidism and ophthalmopathy. The V end lost 6 bases, the J end lost 5 bases, and 14 bases lay between the germline ends. The germline gives CDR1 MRHNA, CDR2 SNTAGT. There are 14 residues in the CDR3. It was RNA transcripts that yielded the amplified TCR beta CDR3 regions. An initial round of RT-PCR targeting the TCR CDR3 relied on the HTBI primer set. TCRdb independently ran MiXCR on the multiplex PCR reads; one entry per CDR3 protein. In the table there are hundreds of thousands of distinct CDR3 sequences, roughly 14% of which are singletons.

Sequencing input: blood. The sequence derives from a man between 18 and 35 years old with Graves' ophthalmopathy. The gene calls are TRBV6-4 and TRBJ2-1; D is uncertain. For the CDR3, the DNA is TGTGCCAGCAGCCGAACCACCGGCCACAATGAGCAGTTCTTC. It specifies CASSRTTGHNEQFF.